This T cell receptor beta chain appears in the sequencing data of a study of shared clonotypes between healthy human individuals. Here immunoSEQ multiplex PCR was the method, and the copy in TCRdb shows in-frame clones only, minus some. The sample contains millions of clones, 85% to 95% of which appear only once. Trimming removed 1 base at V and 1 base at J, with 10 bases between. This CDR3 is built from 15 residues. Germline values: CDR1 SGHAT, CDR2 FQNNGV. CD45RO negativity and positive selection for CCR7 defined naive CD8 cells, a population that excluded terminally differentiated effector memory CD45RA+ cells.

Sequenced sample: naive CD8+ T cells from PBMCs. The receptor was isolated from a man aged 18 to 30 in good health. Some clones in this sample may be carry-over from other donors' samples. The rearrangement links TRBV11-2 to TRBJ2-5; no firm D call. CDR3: CASSLADTVQETQYF. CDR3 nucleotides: TGTGCCAGCAGCTTAGCTGACACCGTCCAAGAGACCCAGTACTTC.